The rows below give T cell receptor beta chains drawn from one sample of a study of OX40 agonist ivuxolimab in advanced cancers. Only in-frame clones appear in the TCRdb table, and some are missing; sequencing was by immunoSEQ multiplex PCR. The sample comprises about 78,000 clones, 92% of which are singletons, and approximately 3% rests with the top ten. The source material was CD4+ or CD8+ T cells sorted from blood, sampled in a trial of the OX40 agonist ivuxolimab. The receptor source for this set is an adult with an advanced solid tumor such as melanoma, head and neck, liver or kidney cancer. Each CDR3 is given with its conserved first and last residue. Each record gives: J gene, V gene, CDR3 protein.

TRBJ1-5 | TRBV7-9 | CASSFGQGISQPQHF
TRBJ1-1 | TRBV7-8 | CASSLEGQNTEAFF
TRBJ1-1 | TRBV4-2 | CASSQDPGKNTEAFF
TRBJ2-7 | TRBV5-1 | CASSLEGRGAPGEQYF
TRBJ2-3 | TRBV6-5 | CASSFLGLVRTDTQYF
TRBJ2-7 | TRBV30 | CAWRMNIRDRSSYEQYF
TRBJ2-3 | TRBV5-4 | CASNPDRASTDTQYF
TRBJ2-1 | TRBV25-1 | CASSSLRGGRRGNEQFF
TRBJ1-3 | TRBV9 | CASSPRLAGNTIYF
TRBJ1-1 | TRBV6-1 | CATKGTVFMNTEAFF
TRBJ2-7 | TRBV4-1 | CASSQGGRGESYEQYF
TRBJ1-1 | TRBV28 | CASKDRGTANTEAFF
TRBJ1-5 | TRBV15 | CATRVSNQPQHF
TRBJ1-1 | TRBV5-1 | CASSFDSPGDTEAFF
TRBJ1-2 | TRBV2 | CASSGLQRTYGYTF
TRBJ2-1 | TRBV6-1 | CASYKPLSYNEQFF
TRBJ1-2 | TRBV4-2 | CASSQEGTGDRGYTF